The source of this T cell receptor beta chain is a study of technical replicates of blood from a handful of donors. Losses at the gene ends were 4 bases for V and 10 bases for J; bases not matched to a gene: 5. The CDR3 is 13 amino acids. CDR1 and CDR2 from the germline V gene are SGHDN and FVKESK. The table came from immunoSEQ multiplex PCR; TCRdb's copy has only in-frame clones and leaves some out. The table includes some 68,000 clones, around 95% detected once. V and J are TRBV14 and TRBJ2-1; 9 nucleotides match TRBD1. Sequenced sample: T cells isolated from PBMCs. This clonotype was sampled from a human donor in good health. Here the CDR3 DNA reads TGTGCCAGCAGCCCCGGGACAGGGATGGAGCAGTTCTTC. Its protein is CASSPGTGMEQFF.